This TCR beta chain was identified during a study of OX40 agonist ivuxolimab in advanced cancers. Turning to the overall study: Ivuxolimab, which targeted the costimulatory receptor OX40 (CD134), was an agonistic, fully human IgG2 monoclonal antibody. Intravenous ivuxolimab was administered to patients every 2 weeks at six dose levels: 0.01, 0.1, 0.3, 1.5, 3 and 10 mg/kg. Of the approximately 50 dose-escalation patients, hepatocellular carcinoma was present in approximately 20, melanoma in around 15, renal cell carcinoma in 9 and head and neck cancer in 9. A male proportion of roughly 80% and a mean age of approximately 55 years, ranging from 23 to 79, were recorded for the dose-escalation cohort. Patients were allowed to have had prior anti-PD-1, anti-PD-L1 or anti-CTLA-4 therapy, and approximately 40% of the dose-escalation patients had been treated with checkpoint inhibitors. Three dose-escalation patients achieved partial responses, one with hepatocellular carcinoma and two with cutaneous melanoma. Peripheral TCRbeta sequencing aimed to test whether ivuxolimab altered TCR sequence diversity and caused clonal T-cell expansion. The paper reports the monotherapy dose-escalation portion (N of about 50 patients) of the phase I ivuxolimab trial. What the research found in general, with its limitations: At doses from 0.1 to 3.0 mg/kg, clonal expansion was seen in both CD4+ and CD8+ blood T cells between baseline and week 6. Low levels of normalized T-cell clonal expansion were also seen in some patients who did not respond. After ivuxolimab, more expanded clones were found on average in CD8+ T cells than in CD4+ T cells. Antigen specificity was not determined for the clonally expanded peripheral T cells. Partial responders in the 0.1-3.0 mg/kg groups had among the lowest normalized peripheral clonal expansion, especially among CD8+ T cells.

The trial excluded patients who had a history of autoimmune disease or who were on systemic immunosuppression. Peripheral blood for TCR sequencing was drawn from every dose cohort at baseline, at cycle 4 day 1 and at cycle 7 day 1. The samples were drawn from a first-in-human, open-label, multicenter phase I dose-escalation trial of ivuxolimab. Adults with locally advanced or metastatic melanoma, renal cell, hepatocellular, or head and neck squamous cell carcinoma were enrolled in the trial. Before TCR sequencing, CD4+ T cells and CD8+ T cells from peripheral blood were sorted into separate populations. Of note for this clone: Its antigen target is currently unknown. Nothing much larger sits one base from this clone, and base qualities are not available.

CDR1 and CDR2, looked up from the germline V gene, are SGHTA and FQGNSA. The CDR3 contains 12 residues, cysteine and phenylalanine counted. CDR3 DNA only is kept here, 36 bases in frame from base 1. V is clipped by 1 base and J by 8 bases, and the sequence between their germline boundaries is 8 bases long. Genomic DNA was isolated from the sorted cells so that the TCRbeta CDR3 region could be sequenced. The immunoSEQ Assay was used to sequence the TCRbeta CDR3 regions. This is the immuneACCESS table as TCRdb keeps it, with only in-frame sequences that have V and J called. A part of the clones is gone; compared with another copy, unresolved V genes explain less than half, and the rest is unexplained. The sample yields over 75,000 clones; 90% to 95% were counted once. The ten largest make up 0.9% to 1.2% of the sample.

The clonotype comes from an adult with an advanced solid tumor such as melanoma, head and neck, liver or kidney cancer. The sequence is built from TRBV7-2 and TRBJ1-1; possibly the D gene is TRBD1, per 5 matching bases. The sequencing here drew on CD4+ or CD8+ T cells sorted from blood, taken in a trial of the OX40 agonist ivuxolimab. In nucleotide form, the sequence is TGTGCCAGCAGCTTAGAGAGGACAGAAGCTTTCTTT. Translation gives CASSLERTEAFF.